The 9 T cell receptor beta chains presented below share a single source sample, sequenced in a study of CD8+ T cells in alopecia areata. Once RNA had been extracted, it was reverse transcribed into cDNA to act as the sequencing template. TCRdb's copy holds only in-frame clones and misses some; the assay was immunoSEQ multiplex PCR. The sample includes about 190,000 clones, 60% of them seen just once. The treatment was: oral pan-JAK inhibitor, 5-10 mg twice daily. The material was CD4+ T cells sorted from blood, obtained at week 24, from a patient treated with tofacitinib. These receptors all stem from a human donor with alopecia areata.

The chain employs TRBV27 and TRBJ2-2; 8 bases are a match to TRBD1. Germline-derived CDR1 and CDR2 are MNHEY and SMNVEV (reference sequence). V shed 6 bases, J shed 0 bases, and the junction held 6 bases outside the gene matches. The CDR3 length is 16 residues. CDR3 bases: TGTGCCAGCAGCCTGTCACAGGGGGCGAACACCGGGGAGCTGTTTTTT. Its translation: CASSLSQGANTGELFF.

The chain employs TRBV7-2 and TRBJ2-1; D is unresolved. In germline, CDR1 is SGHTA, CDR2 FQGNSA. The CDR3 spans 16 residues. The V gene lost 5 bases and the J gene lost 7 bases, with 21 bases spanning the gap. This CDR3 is CASSPARATGLNEQFF. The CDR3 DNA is TGTGCCAGCAGCCCCGCCCGGGCCACCGGGTTGAATGAGCAGTTCTTC.

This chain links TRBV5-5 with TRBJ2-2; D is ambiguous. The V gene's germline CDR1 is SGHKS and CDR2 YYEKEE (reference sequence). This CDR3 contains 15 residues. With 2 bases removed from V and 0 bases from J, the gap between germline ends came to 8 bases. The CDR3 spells CASSFNGPNTGELFF. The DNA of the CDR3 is TGTGCCAGCAGCTTTAATGGCCCGAACACCGGGGAGCTGTTTTTT.

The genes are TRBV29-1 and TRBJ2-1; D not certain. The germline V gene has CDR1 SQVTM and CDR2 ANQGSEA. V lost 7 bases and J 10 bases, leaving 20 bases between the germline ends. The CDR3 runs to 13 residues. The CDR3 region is CSGGLTAFSEQFF. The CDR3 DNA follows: TGCAGCGGGGGTTTGACCGCCTTTTCGGAGCAGTTCTTC.

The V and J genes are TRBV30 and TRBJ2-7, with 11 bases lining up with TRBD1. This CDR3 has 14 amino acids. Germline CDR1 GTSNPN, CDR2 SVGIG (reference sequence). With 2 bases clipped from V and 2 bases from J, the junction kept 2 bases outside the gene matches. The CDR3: CAWSTGQGAYEQYF. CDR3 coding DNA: TGTGCCTGGAGTACGGGACAGGGGGCCTACGAGCAGTACTTC.

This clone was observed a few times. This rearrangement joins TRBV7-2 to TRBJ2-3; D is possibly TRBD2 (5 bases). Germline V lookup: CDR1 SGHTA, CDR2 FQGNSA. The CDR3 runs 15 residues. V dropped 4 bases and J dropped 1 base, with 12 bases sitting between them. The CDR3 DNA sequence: TGTGCCAGCAGCTCGACCGGGATGGGCACAGATACGCAGTATTTT. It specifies CASSSTGMGTDTQYF. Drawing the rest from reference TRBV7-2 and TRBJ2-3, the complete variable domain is GAGVSQSPSNKVTEKGKDVELRCDPISGHTALYWYRQSLGQGLEFLIYFQGNSAPDKSGLPSDRFSAERTGGSVSTLTIQRTQQEDSAVYLCASSSTGMGTDTQYFGPGTRLTVL.

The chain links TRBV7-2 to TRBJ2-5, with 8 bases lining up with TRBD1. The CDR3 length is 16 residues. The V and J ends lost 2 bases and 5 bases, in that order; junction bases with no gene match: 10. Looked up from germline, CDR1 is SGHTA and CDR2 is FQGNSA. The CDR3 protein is CASSLLGRGRGETQYF. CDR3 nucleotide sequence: TGTGCCAGCAGCTTACTTGGCAGGGGGCGTGGGGAGACCCAGTACTTC.

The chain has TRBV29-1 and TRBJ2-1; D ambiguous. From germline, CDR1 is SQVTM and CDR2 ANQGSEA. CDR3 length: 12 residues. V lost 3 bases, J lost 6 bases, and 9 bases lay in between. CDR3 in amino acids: CSVDYIGNEQFF. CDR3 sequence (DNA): TGCAGCGTTGACTATATTGGCAATGAGCAGTTCTTC.

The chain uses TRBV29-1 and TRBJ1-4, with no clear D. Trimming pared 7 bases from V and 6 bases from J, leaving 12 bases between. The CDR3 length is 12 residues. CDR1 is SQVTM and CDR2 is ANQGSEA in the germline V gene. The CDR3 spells CSGRLFDEKLFF. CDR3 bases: TGCAGCGGGAGGCTATTTGATGAAAAACTGTTTTTT.